This TCR beta chain was identified in a study of cytomegalovirus exposure and HLA in healthy donors. As regards this clone: No antigen is known for it.

General study findings and limits: Both high specificity and high sensitivity reportedly marked the classifier's diagnosis of cytomegalovirus status.

Profiling relied on immunoSEQ multiplex PCR, and the TCRdb table lists in-frame clones only, not all of them. The data show 150,000 to 200,000 clones, around 87% seen once. The CDR3 is 15 residues long. V lost 8 bases and J lost 0; bases outside the gene matches: 7. The germline V gene has CDR1 MNHNS and CDR2 SASEGT. The chain carries TRBV6-1 and TRBJ2-1, with 7 positions matching TRBD2. The clonotype was recovered from a woman in her 30s in good health and CMV-seronegative. The sample consisted of PBMCs. CDR3: CASWRLAGSYNEQFF. CDR3 nucleotide sequence: TGTGCCAGCTGGAGACTAGCCGGCTCCTACAATGAGCAGTTCTTC.